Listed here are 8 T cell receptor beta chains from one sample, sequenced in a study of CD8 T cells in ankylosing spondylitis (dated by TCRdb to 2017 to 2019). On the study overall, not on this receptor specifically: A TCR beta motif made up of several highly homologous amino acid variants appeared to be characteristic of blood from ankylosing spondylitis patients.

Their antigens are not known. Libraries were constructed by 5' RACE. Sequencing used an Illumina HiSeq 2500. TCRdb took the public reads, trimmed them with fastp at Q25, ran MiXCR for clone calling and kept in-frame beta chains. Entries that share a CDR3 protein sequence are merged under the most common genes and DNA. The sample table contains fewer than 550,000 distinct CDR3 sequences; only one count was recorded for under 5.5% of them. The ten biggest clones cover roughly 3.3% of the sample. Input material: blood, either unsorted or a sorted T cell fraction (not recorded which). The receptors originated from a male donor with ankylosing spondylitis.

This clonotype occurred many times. CDR3 DNA sequence: TGTGCCAGCAGCTTAGCTCTGGTTGACCCCGGTGAAAAACTGTTTTTT. Protein sequence: CASSLALVDPGEKLFF. J is TRBJ1-4 and V is TRBV7-2; no reliable D call. Trimming took off 0 bases at V and 7 bases at J, with 15 bases between the two ends. The CDR3 runs 16 residues. Germline-derived CDR1 and CDR2 are SGHTA and FQGNSA.

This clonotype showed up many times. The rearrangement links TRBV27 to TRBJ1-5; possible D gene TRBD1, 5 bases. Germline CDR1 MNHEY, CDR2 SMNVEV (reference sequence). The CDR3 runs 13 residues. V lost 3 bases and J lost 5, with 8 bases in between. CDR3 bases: TGTGCCAGCAGTTTCGGGGCTCATCAGCCCCAGCATTTT. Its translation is CASSFGAHQPQHF.

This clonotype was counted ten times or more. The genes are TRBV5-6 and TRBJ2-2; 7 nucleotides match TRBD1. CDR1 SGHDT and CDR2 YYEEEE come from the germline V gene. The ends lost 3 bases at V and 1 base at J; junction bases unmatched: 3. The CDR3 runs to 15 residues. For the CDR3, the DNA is TGTGCCAGCAGCTCCGGGACAGAGAACACCGGGGAGCTGTTTTTT. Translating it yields CASSSGTENTGELFF. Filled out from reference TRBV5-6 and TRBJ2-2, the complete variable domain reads DAGVTQSPTHLIKTRGQQVTLRCSPKSGHDTVSWYQQALGQGPQFIFQYYEEEERQRGNFPDRFSGHQFPNYSSELNVNALLLGDSALYLCASSSGTENTGELFFGEGSRLTVL.

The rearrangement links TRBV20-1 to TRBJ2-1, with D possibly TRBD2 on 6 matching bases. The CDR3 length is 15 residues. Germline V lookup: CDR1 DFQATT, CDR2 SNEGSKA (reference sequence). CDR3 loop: CCGGYIPSSYNEQFF. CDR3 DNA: TGCTGTGGAGGGTATATCCCGAGCTCCTACAATGAGCAGTTCTTC.

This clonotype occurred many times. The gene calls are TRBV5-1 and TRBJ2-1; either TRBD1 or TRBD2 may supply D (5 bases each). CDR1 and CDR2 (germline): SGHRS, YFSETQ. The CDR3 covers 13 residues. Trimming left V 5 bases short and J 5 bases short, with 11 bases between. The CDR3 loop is CASRARGHNEQFF. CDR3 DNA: TGCGCCAGCAGGGCCCGGGGCCACAATGAGCAGTTCTTC. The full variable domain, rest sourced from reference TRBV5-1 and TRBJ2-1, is KAGVTQTPRYLIKTRGQQVTLSCSPISGHRSVSWYQQTPGQGLQFLFEYFSETQRNKGNFPGRFSGRQFSNSRSEMNVSTLELGDSALYLCASRARGHNEQFFGPGTRLTVL.

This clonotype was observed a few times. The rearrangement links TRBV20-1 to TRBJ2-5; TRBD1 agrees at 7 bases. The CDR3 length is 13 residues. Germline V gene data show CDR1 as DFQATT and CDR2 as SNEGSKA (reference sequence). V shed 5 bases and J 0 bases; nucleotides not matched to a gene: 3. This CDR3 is CSAEDRNQETQYF. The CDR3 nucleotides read TGCAGTGCTGAGGACAGGAACCAAGAGACCCAGTACTTC.

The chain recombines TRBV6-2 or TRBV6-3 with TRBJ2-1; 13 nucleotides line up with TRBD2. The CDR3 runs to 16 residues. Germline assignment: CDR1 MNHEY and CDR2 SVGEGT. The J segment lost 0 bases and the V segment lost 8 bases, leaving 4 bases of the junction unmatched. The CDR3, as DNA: TGTGCCAGCCGGGGACTAGCGGGGAGCTCCTACAATGAGCAGTTCTTC. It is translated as CASRGLAGSSYNEQFF.

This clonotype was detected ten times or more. CDR3 in DNA: TGCAGCGTTGGACAGGGTAACGAGCCCCAGCATTTT. Encoded protein: CSVGQGNEPQHF. V gene TRBV29-1 combines with J gene TRBJ1-5; the match to TRBD1 covers 7 bases. In germline, CDR1 is SQVTM, CDR2 ANQGSEA. The trim removed 4 bases at V and 8 bases at J, leaving 5 bases unmatched. The CDR3 contains 12 residues.